The 25 T cell receptor beta chains listed next were all sequenced from one sample in a study of CXCR3-negative and CXCR3-positive naive CD8 T cells. Whole-study results and caveats: CXCR3-positive naive cells had more hydrophobic TRB CDR3s than CXCR3-negative naive cells.

These receptors have no known antigen. In preparing the TRB cDNA libraries, 5' RACE with UMI labels was used. TCRdb derives one entry per CDR3 protein from the 5' RACE reads, leaving out DNA. This table lists approximately 88,000 distinct CDR3 sequences. Source material: naive CXCR3+ CD8+ T cells from blood. Subset defined: CD45RO-CCR7+CD27+CD95- naive CD8+ T cells expressing CXCR3 (TNR3+). Receptor source: a human donor in good health. Some clones in this sample may be carry-over from other donors' samples.

The J gene is TRBJ1-1, the V gene TRBV15. CDR3 size: 13 residues. Germline values: CDR1 LNHNV, CDR2 YYDKDF (reference sequence). CDR3 region: CATSQWLNTEAFF.

This sequence joins TRBV20-1 and TRBJ1-2; TCRdb designates TRBD1, a call that cannot be tested without DNA. The V gene's germline CDR1 is DFQATT and CDR2 SNEGSKA (reference sequence). The CDR3 is made up of 12 amino acids. This CDR3 reads CLGLGAVYGYTF.

The chain links TRBV20-1 to TRBJ2-1; checking the TCRdb D call of TRBD2 is not possible without DNA. The CDR3 runs 16 residues. Germline V gives CDR1 DFQATT, CDR2 SNEGSKA (reference sequence). The CDR3: CSARGEREDVPNEQFF.

This chain links TRBV27 with TRBJ2-1. The V gene's germline CDR1 is MNHEY and CDR2 SMNVEV (reference sequence). The CDR3 sequence is 13 residues long. The CDR3 sequence is CASSVSWYNEQFF.

The rearrangement uses TRBV10-3 and TRBJ2-7; TCRdb's assignment of TRBD2 cannot be checked, as there is no DNA. Germline values: CDR1 ENHRY, CDR2 SYGVKD. The CDR3 sequence is 14 residues long. The CDR3 spells CAISEGQGLYEQYF.

J is TRBJ2-1 and V is TRBV7-6. Germline V CDR1 and CDR2: SGHVS, FNYEAQ. The CDR3 is 15 amino acids. CDR3 amino acids: CASILGQLLYNEQFF.

This rearrangement joins TRBV24-1 to TRBJ2-3; TCRdb gives TRBD1 as the D gene, but with no DNA this cannot be confirmed. CDR3 size: 17 residues. Germline CDR1 and CDR2: KGHDR and SFDVKD. The CDR3 protein is CATSDARQGSAPDTQYF.

The chain combines TRBV28 with TRBJ2-4; TCRdb outputs TRBD2, but without DNA this stays unchecked. The length of the CDR3 is 13 residues. The germline gives CDR1 MDHEN, CDR2 SYDVKM. CDR3 loop: CASSMGLGNIQYF.

The chain is built from TRBV11-2 and TRBJ2-5; checking the TCRdb D call of TRBD1 is not possible without DNA. This CDR3 region has 15 residues. Germline values: CDR1 SGHAT, CDR2 FQNNGV. CDR3 region: CASSLAGGPQETQYF.

The chain combines TRBV10-3 with TRBJ1-1. CDR3 length equals 14 residues. Per germline, CDR1 ENHRY and CDR2 SYGVKD. This chain's CDR3 is CAISELSMNTEAFF.

The rearrangement uses TRBV6-2 or TRBV6-3 and TRBJ2-1; the TRBD2 assignment by TCRdb is unverifiable without DNA. Germline-derived CDR1 and CDR2 are MNHEY and SVGEGT. CDR3 length equals 14 residues. The CDR3 sequence: CASSYGSATSGEFF.

The rearrangement joins TRBV5-1 to TRBJ2-3; the D call from TCRdb, TRBD1, cannot be confirmed without DNA. Germline CDR1 and CDR2: SGHRS and YFSETQ. The CDR3 consists of 15 residues. This chain's CDR3 is CASSFLDRITDTQYF. The complete variable domain, with remaining parts taken from reference TRBV5-1 and TRBJ2-3, reads KAGVTQTPRYLIKTRGQQVTLSCSPISGHRSVSWYQQTPGQGLQFLFEYFSETQRNKGNFPGRFSGRQFSNSRSEMNVSTLELGDSALYLCASSFLDRITDTQYFGPGTRLTVL.

The gene calls are TRBV7-9 and TRBJ2-5; the D call from TCRdb, TRBD1, cannot be confirmed without DNA. Germline loops: CDR1 SEHNR, CDR2 FQNEAQ (reference sequence). The length of the CDR3 is 16 residues. CDR3 region: CASSQTAGAYQETQYF.

The genes are TRBV9 and TRBJ2-1. The CDR3 spans 14 residues. CDR1 and CDR2 from the germline V gene are SGDLS and YYNGEE. The CDR3 loop reads CASSVGNTYNEQFF.

J is TRBJ2-5 and V is TRBV7-8; the D gene TCRdb calls, TRBD2, cannot be checked with no DNA. The germline gives CDR1 SGHVS, CDR2 FQNEAQ. The CDR3 covers 17 residues. CDR3 protein: CASSSGLAGGSQETQYF.

The chain has TRBV29-1 and TRBJ2-3; the D gene TCRdb calls, TRBD2, cannot be checked with no DNA. Germline V lookup: CDR1 SQVTM, CDR2 ANQGSEA. The CDR3 extends over 15 amino acids. The CDR3 protein is CSVEGLAEGEDTQYF.

The chain combines TRBV6-2 or TRBV6-3 with TRBJ2-5; TCRdb's D call, TRBD2, is unchecked because there is no DNA. CDR1 and CDR2 from the germline V gene are MNHEY and SVGEGT. The CDR3 totals 15 residues. CDR3 sequence: CASSVAGGPQETQYF.

The chain has TRBV7-8 and TRBJ2-7; the D gene TCRdb calls, TRBD1, cannot be checked with no DNA. Germline V gene data show CDR1 as SGHVS and CDR2 as FQNEAQ. This CDR3 comprises 15 residues. The CDR3: CASSFPPGTAGEQYF.

The chain links TRBV3-1 to TRBJ2-1. The CDR3 is made up of 14 amino acids. Germline values: CDR1 LGHDT, CDR2 YNNKEL (reference sequence). CDR3 residues: CASSHSGRNNEQFF.

The chain combines TRBV28 with TRBJ1-4; the D call from TCRdb, TRBD1, cannot be confirmed without DNA. The CDR3 loop spans 15 amino acids. Germline V gene sequence: CDR1 MDHEN, CDR2 SYDVKM. The CDR3 sequence is CASSSEQGGREKLFF.

The chain is built from TRBV6-5 and TRBJ2-5. The CDR3 covers 16 residues. CDR1 and CDR2 from the germline V gene are MNHEY and SVGAGI. The CDR3 here is CASSFPDRTIQETQYF.

This sequence joins TRBV21-1 and TRBJ1-2. TRBV21-1 is recorded as a pseudogene. The CDR3 contains 15 residues. The CDR3: CASSNPSGLIYGYTF.

The V call is TRBV2, the J call TRBJ2-5; TCRdb reports TRBD2, a call that lacks DNA to check it against. CDR1 is SNHLY and CDR2 is FYNNEI in the germline V gene. The CDR3 is 15 amino acids. The CDR3 sequence: CASNGGGPLQETQYF.

The gene calls are TRBV11-1 and TRBJ2-7; TCRdb returns TRBD1, unconfirmable since there is no DNA. This CDR3 contains 15 residues. Germline V gene data show CDR1 as SGHAT and CDR2 as FQDESV (reference sequence). CDR3 sequence: CASEGAPPHSYEQYF.

The CDR3 sequence: CATSRDGGNREQYF. The chain recombines TRBV15 with TRBJ2-7; TCRdb calls TRBD1, which cannot be checked without DNA. The CDR3 loop spans 14 amino acids. The germline gives CDR1 LNHNV, CDR2 YYDKDF (reference sequence).